These T cell receptor beta chains were read from a single sample in a study of cytomegalovirus exposure and HLA in healthy donors. Measured with immunoSEQ multiplex PCR; TCRdb has only the in-frame clones, and not every one. The sample has some 250,000 clones; roughly 80% are singletons. What was sequenced was PBMCs. All receptors come from a woman in her thirties or forties in good health and CMV-seropositive. Each CDR3 is given with its conserved first and last residue. D genes are given only for firm matches. The size field is filled for only some rows; it gives once, few, many or a size class.

20,.,TRBJ2-6,TRBD1,TRBV4-1,TGCGCCAGCAGCCAAAGGACAGGGGACCGGCTAGGCACTGGGGCCAACGTCCTGACTTTC,CASSQRTGDRLGTGANVLTF
14,.,TRBJ2-7,TRBD2,TRBV30,TGTGCCTGGAGTCTAGGCGGGGGGGGCCACGAGCAGTACTTC,CAWSLGGGGHEQYF
14,.,TRBJ1-1,.,TRBV9,TGTGCCAGCAGCGTAGGTGCAGGGGACACTGAAGCTTTCTTT,CASSVGAGDTEAFF
14,.,TRBJ1-2,.,TRBV15,TGTGCCACCAGCAGAGATAGGGGTCTCTATGGCTACACCTTC,CATSRDRGLYGYTF
15,few,TRBJ2-7,.,TRBV15,TGTGCCACCAGCAGGCGCACCGGGACTGCTTACGAGCAGTACTTC,CATSRRTGTAYEQYF
13,.,TRBJ2-5,.,TRBV9,TGTGCCAGCAGCGCGATCGGGGGTGAGACCCAGTACTTC,CASSAIGGETQYF
11,once,TRBJ2-7,.,TRBV6-5,TGTGCCAGCAGTTACTCAGGGGCCAGGTACTTC,CASSYSGARYF
12,.,TRBJ2-5,.,TRBV30,TGTGCCTGGGCCGGACTGAGAGAGACCCAGTACTTC,CAWAGLRETQYF
13,.,TRBJ2-7,.,TRBV10-2,TGCGCCAGCAGTGAGTCGGAGTCTTACGAGCAGTACTTC,CASSESESYEQYF
15,.,TRBJ1-1,.,TRBV4-3,TGCGCCAGCAGCCCCACGGCGACCAGCGGGACTGAAGCTTTCTTT,CASSPTATSGTEAFF
13,once,TRBJ2-7,.,TRBV29-1,TGCAGCATTGTCGCGGGGGCGTTCTACGAGCAGTACTTC,CSIVAGAFYEQYF
13,.,TRBJ2-7,TRBD1,TRBV29-1,TGCAGCGTGGCGGGACAGGGGTTCTACGAGCAGTACTTC,CSVAGQGFYEQYF
13,once,TRBJ2-1,.,TRBV18,TGTGCCAGCTCCCCTGGACTGGCGAATGAGCAGTTCTTC,CASSPGLANEQFF
14,.,TRBJ2-3,.,TRBV5-1,TGCGCCAGCAGCTTGGGGCACCACGTCGATACGCAGTATTTT,CASSLGHHVDTQYF
15,few,TRBJ1-5,TRBD1,TRBV27,TGTGCCAGCAGTTCGCGACAGGGGCAGAATCAGCCCCAGCATTTT,CASSSRQGQNQPQHF
14,few,TRBJ1-3,.,TRBV5-6,TGTGCCAGCAGCTTTGGAGGCTACGGAAACACCATATATTTT,CASSFGGYGNTIYF
16,.,TRBJ1-2,.,TRBV9,TGTGCCAGCAGCGTAGTGACAAGCGACCATCAGGGGGGCTACACCTTC,CASSVVTSDHQGGYTF
13,.,TRBJ1-1,TRBD1,TRBV30,TGTGCCTGGAGGCCAACAGGGGAGACTGAAGCTTTCTTT,CAWRPTGETEAFF
19,.,TRBJ1-3,TRBD1,TRBV5-1,TGCGCCAGCAGCCTCAAGGGACAGAGTCTTGAACAGTCTGGAAACACCATATATTTT,CASSLKGQSLEQSGNTIYF
17,.,TRBJ2-7,TRBD1,TRBV27,TGTGCCAGCAGTCCTTTCCTGGGGACAGCAAATACCTACGAGCAGTACTTC,CASSPFLGTANTYEQYF
15,once,TRBJ2-1,TRBD2,TRBV5-4,TGTGCCAGCAGCTTTAGCGGGAATAGATACAATGAGCAGTTCTTC,CASSFSGNRYNEQFF
18,.,TRBJ1-5,.,TRBV4-1,TGCGCCAGCAGCCTTCCGTGGACCCGGGGGATCGGCAATCAGCCCCAGCATTTT,CASSLPWTRGIGNQPQHF
15,.,TRBJ2-5,.,TRBV9,TGTGCCAGCAGCTTCTCGACTTGGCCCCAAGAGACCCAGTACTTC,CASSFSTWPQETQYF
15,.,TRBJ2-3,.,TRBV7-3,TGTGCCAGCAGCTTAACCCTTGACTGGACAGATACGCAGTATTTT,CASSLTLDWTDTQYF
13,few,TRBJ1-1,.,TRBV6-1,TGTGCCAGCAGTGACCGGGGGGAGACTGAAGCTTTCTTT,CASSDRGETEAFF
14,.,TRBJ1-5,.,TRBV19,TGTGCCAGTAGTATTCAGGGCATAAATCAGCCCCAGCATTTT,CASSIQGINQPQHF
15,.,TRBJ1-5,TRBD1,TRBV28,TGTGCCAGCAGTCGGACAGGGGCCTCCAATCAGCCCCAGCATTTT,CASSRTGASNQPQHF
16,.,TRBJ1-6,.,TRBV7-9,TGTGCCAGCAGCTTAGAGACAGCTCCCCAATTTTCACCCCTCCACTTT,CASSLETAPQFSPLHF
15,.,TRBJ1-6,TRBD1,TRBV6-5,TGTGCCAGCAGGGACAGGGTTCGGGTTAATTCACCCCTCCACTTT,CASRDRVRVNSPLHF
13,.,TRBJ2-3,TRBD1,TRBV5-1,TGCGCCAGCAGCGAGGGACAGGGGCGTACGCAGTATTTT,CASSEGQGRTQYF
17,.,TRBJ2-3,TRBD2,TRBV5-1,TGCGCCAGCAGCCCGCTACTAGCGGGGGGGAGCACAGATACGCAGTATTTT,CASSPLLAGGSTDTQYF
16,.,TRBJ2-7,TRBD1,TRBV4-1,TGCGCCAGCAGCCAAGTTTTAGGACAGGGCTACTACGAGCAGTACTTC,CASSQVLGQGYYEQYF
14,.,TRBJ2-7,.,TRBV5-1,TGCGCCAGCAGCTTGGGCGGGGCATCGACGGAGCAGTACTTC,CASSLGGASTEQYF
13,.,TRBJ1-2,.,TRBV6-5,TGTGCCAGCAGTCTGGACTTTAACTATGGCTACACCTTC,CASSLDFNYGYTF
17,.,TRBJ1-1,.,TRBV5-1,TGCGCCAGCAGCCCTTCCGGAGCAGGACACCTGAACACTGAAGCTTTCTTT,CASSPSGAGHLNTEAFF
15,.,TRBJ2-7,TRBD1,TRBV11-1,TGTGCCAGCAGCCCCGGGACAGGGCGTGGGTACGAGCAGTACTTC,CASSPGTGRGYEQYF
15,.,TRBJ1-2,.,TRBV12-5,TGTGCTAGTGGTTTGGTTAGCAAGTATGGCTATGGCTACACCTTC,CASGLVSKYGYGYTF
14,.,TRBJ1-5,.,TRBV6-1,TGTGCCAGCAGCCGGGATTTGGCGGCGTCGCCCCAGCATTTT,CASSRDLAASPQHF
17,.,TRBJ1-4,.,TRBV9,TGTGCCAGCAGCGTAGCGGGGGGGAATATGGCGTTTGAAAAACTGTTTTTT,CASSVAGGNMAFEKLFF
12,.,TRBJ2-7,TRBD2,TRBV2,TGTGCCAGCAGCGGGGGGGCCTACGAGCAGTACTTC,CASSGGAYEQYF
16,.,TRBJ1-5,TRBD1,TRBV19,TGTGCCAGTAGTAGAGGGGCGACAGGGGGTAATCAGCCCCAGCATTTT,CASSRGATGGNQPQHF
15,.,TRBJ1-6,TRBD1,TRBV5-5,TGTGCCAGCAGCTTGTGGGACAGAGGAAATTCACCCCTCCACTTT,CASSLWDRGNSPLHF
14,.,TRBJ1-2,TRBD1,TRBV27,TGTGCCAGCAGTAAACTGGGACAGGGAGGTGGCTACACCTTC,CASSKLGQGGGYTF
13,few,TRBJ2-5,.,TRBV7-3,TGTGCCAGCAGCCCCCGCCACGGGGGGACCCAGTACTTC,CASSPRHGGTQYF
15,.,TRBJ2-7,.,TRBV5-1,TGCGCCAGCAGCATGGGGGGCCAGGAGAAATACGAGCAGTACTTC,CASSMGGQEKYEQYF
14,.,TRBJ2-7,.,TRBV6-4,TGTGCCAGCAGTGTCTTCCACGGGGACTACGAGCAGTACTTC,CASSVFHGDYEQYF
14,.,TRBJ1-1,.,TRBV10-3,TGTGCCATCAGCGCGATGACAGTGAACACTGAAGCTTTCTTT,CAISAMTVNTEAFF
13,.,TRBJ1-2,.,TRBV6-5,TGTGCCAGCAGGCAGAGGGGAGGCTATGGCTACACCTTC,CASRQRGGYGYTF
16,.,TRBJ2-5,TRBD2,TRBV9,TGTGCCAGCAGCGTAGTAGATAGCGGGATCCAAGAGACCCAGTACTTC,CASSVVDSGIQETQYF
15,.,TRBJ2-3,TRBD2,TRBV12-5,TGTGCTAGTGGTGTAGCGGGAGGCGGCACAGATACGCAGTATTTT,CASGVAGGGTDTQYF